This T cell receptor beta chain originates from a study of shared clonotypes between healthy human individuals. The CDR3 spans 16 residues. The germline gives CDR1 KGHSH, CDR2 LQKENI. V shed 2 bases, J shed 9 bases, and the junction held 14 bases outside the gene matches. This table comes from immunoSEQ multiplex PCR, and its TCRdb copy is limited to in-frame clones, with some not included. In the table there are millions of clones, more than 80% of which are singletons. This sequence joins TRBV18 and TRBJ1-1, with TRBD1 identical over 8 bases. Sequenced input: naive CD4+ T cells sorted from blood. Subset meaning: CD45RA+ positively selected. The sequence derives from a man between 18 and 35 years old in good health. In nucleotides, the CDR3 is TGTGCCAGCTCACCAAAAAATACGCAGGGGGCGATTAAAGCTTTCTTT. As protein: CASSPKNTQGAIKAFF.